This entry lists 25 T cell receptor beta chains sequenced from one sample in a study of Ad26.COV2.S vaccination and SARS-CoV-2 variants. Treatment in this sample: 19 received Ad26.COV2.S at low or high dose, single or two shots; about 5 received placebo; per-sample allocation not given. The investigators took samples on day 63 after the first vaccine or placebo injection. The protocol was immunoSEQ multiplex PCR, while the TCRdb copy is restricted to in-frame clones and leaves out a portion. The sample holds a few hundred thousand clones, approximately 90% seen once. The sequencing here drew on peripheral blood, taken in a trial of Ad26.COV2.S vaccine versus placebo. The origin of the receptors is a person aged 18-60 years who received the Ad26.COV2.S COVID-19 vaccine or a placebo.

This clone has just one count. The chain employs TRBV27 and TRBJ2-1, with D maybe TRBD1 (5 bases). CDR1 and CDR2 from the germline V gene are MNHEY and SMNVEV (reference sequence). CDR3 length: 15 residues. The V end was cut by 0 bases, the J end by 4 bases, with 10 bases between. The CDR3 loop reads CASSLSIDRYNEQFF. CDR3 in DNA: TGTGCCAGCAGTTTATCGATTGACAGATACAATGAGCAGTTCTTC.

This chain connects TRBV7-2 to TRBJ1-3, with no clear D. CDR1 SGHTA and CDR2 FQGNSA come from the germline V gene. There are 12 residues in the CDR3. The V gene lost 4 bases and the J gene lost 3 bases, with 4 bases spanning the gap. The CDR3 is CASSSRGNTIYF. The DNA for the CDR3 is TGTGCCAGCAGCTCCCGTGGAAACACCATATATTTT.

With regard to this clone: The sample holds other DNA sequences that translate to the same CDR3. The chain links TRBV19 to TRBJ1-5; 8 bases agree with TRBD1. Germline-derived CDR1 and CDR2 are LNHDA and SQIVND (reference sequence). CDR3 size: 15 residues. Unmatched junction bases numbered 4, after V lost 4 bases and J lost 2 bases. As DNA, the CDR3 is TGTGCCAGTAGTAGGACAGGGTTTGGCAATCAGCCCCAGCATTTT. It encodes CASSRTGFGNQPQHF. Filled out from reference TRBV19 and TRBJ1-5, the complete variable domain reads DGGITQSPKYLFRKEGQNVTLSCEQNLNHDAMYWYRQDPGQGLRLIYYSQIVNDFQKGDIAEGYSVSREKKESFPLTVTSAQKNPTAFYLCASSRTGFGNQPQHFGDGTRLSIL.

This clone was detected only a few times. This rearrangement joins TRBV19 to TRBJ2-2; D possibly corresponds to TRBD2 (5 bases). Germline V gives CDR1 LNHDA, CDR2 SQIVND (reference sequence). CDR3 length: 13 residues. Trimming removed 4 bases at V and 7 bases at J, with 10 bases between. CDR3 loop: CASSTTGYGELFF. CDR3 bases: TGTGCCAGTAGTACCACGGGGTACGGGGAGCTGTTTTTT.

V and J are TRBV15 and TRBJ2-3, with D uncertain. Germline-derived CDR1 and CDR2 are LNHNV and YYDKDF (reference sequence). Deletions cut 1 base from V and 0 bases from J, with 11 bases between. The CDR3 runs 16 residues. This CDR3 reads CATSRGDFLSTDTQYF. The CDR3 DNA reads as TGTGCCACCAGCAGAGGGGATTTCCTTAGCACAGATACGCAGTATTTT.

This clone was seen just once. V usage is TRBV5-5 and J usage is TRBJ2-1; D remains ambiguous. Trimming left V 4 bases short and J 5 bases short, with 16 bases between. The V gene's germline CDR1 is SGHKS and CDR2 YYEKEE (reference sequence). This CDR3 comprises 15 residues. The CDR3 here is CASSPPHGNNNEQFF. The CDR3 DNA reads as TGTGCCAGCAGCCCACCCCATGGGAACAACAATGAGCAGTTCTTC.

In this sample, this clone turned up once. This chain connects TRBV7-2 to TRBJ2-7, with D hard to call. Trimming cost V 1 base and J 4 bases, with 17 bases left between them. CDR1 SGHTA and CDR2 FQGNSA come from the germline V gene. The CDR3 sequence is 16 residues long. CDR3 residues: CASSLDSLGSWYEQYF. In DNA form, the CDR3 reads TGTGCCAGCAGCTTAGACTCCCTAGGGTCATGGTACGAGCAGTACTTC.

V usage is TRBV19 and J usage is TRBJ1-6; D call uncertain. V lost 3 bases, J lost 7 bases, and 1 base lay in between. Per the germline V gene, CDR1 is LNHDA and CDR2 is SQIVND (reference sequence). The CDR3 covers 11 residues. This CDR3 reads CASSMNSPLHF. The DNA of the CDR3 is TGTGCCAGTAGTATGAATTCACCCCTCCACTTT.

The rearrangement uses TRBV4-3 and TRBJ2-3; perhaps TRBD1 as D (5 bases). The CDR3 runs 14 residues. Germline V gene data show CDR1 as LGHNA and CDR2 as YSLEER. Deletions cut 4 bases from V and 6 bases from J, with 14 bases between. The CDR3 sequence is CASSLIRAGDTQYF. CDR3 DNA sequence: TGCGCCAGCAGCCTGATCAGGGCCGGGGATACGCAGTATTTT.

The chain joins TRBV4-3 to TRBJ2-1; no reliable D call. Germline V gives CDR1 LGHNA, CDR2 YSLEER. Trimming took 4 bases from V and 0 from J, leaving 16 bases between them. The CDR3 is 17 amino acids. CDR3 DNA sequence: TGCGCCAGCAGCCCGGAATATAGGACCAACTCCTACAATGAGCAGTTCTTC. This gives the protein CASSPEYRTNSYNEQFF.

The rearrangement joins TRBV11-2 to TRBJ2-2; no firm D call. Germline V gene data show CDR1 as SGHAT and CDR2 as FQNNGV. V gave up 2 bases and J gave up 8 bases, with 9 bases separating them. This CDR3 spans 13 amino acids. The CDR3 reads CASSLWASGELFF. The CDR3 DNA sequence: TGTGCCAGCAGCTTATGGGCCTCGGGGGAGCTGTTTTTT.

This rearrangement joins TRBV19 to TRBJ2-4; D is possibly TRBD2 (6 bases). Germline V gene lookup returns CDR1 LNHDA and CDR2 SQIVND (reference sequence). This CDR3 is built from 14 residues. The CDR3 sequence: CAVICGVAKNIQYF. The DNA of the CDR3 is TGTGCTGTCATCTGCGGGGTAGCCAAAAACATTCAGTACTTC.

CDR3 sequence reads: CATSTDRDGEKLFF. The CDR3, as DNA: TGTGCCACCAGCACGGACAGGGATGGAGAAAAACTGTTTTTT. This chain joins TRBV15 and TRBJ1-4; 8 bases map to TRBD1. Germline trimming cut 4 bases from V and 8 bases from J; bases unmatched to any gene: 6. The length of the CDR3 is 14 residues. Germline V gene sequence: CDR1 LNHNV, CDR2 YYDKDF (reference sequence).

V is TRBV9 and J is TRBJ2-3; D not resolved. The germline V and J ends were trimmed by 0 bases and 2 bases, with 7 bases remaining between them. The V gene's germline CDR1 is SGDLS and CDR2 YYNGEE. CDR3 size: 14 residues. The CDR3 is CASSVAGNTDTQYF. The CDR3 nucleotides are TGTGCCAGCAGCGTAGCTGGAAACACAGATACGCAGTATTTT.

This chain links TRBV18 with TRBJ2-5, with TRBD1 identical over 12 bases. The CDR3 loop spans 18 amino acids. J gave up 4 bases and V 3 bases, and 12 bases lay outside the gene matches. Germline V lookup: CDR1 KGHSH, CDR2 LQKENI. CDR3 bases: TGTGCCAGCTCACCCCTCCGGGACAGGGGGCGCCGGAGAGAGACCCAGTACTTC. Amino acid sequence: CASSPLRDRGRRRETQYF. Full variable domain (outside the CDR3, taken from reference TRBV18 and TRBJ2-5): NAGVMQNPRHLVRRRGQEARLRCSPMKGHSHVYWYRQLPEEGLKFMVYLQKENIIDESGMPKERFSAEFPKEGPSILRIQQVVRGDSAAYFCASSPLRDRGRRRETQYFGPGTRLLVL.

CDR3 DNA sequence: TGTGCCTGGAGTGCCGGGACAGGGGGCGCAGTCGATGGCTACACCTTC. As protein: CAWSAGTGGAVDGYTF. The chain employs TRBV30 and TRBJ1-2; 12 bases map to TRBD1. CDR1 GTSNPN and CDR2 SVGIG come from the germline V gene (reference sequence). The CDR3 has 16 residues. V was clipped by 1 base and J by 6 bases; unmatched bases: 9.

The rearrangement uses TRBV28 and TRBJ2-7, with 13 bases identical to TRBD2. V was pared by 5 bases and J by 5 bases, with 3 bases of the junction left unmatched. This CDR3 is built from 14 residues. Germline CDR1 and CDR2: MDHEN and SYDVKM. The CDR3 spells CASSTTSGGHEQYF. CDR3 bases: TGTGCCAGCAGTACGACTAGCGGGGGGCACGAGCAGTACTTC.

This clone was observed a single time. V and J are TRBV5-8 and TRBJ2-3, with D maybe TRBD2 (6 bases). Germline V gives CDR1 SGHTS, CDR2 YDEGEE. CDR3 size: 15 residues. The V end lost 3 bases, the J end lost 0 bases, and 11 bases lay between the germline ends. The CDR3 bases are TGTGCCAGCAGCTCGGAAGGGACTAGCACAGATACGCAGTATTTT. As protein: CASSSEGTSTDTQYF.

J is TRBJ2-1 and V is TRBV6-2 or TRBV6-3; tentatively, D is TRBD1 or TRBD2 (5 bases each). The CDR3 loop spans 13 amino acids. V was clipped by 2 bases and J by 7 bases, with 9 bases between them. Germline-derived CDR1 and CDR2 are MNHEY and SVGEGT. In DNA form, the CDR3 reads TGTGCCAGCAGTTACGGGGGTAGAAATGAGCAGTTCTTC. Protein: CASSYGGRNEQFF.

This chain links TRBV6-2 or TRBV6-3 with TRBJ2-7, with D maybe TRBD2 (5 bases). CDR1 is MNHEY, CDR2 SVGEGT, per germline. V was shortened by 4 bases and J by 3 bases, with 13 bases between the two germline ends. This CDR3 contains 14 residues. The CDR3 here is CASSLPGRSYEQYF. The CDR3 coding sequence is TGTGCCAGCAGTTTACCGGGAAGAAGCTACGAGCAGTACTTC.

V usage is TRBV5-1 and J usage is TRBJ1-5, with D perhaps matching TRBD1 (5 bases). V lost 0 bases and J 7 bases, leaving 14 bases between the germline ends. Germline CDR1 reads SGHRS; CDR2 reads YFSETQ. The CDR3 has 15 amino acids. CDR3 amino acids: CASSLAGGAGQPQHF. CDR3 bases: TGCGCCAGCAGCTTGGCCGGAGGGGCCGGACAGCCCCAGCATTTT.

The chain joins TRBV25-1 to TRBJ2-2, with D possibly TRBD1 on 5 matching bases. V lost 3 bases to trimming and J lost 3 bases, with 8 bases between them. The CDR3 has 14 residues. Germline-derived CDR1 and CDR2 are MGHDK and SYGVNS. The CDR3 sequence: CASSDGHYTGELFF. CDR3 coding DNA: TGTGCCAGCAGTGACGGACATTACACCGGGGAGCTGTTTTTT.

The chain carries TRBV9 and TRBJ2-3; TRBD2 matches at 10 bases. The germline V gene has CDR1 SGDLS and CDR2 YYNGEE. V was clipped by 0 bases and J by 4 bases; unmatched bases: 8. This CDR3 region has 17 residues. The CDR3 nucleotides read TGTGCCAGCAGCGTAGAGGCCAGCGGGGGGGCGTCAGATACGCAGTATTTT. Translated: CASSVEASGGASDTQYF.

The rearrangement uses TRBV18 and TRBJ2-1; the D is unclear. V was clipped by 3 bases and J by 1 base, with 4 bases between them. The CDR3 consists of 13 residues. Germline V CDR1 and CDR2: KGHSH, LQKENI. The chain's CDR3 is CASSPRSYNEQFF. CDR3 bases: TGTGCCAGCTCACCGAGGTCCTACAATGAGCAGTTCTTC.

The CDR3 is CASSTLRTVGTEAFF. The CDR3 DNA reads TGTGCCAGTAGTACTCTTAGGACAGTCGGAACTGAAGCTTTCTTT. The genes are TRBV19 and TRBJ1-1, with D maybe TRBD1 (6 bases). Deletions cut 4 bases from V and 5 bases from J, with 17 bases between. This CDR3 is built from 15 residues. Germline values: CDR1 LNHDA, CDR2 SQIVND (reference sequence).